These T cell receptor beta chains were read from a single sample in a study of T cell responses to AZD1222 COVID-19 vaccine. Method: immunoSEQ multiplex PCR; TCRdb's copy keeps in-frame clones and lacks some. The table records 75,000 to 100,000 clones, roughly 90% of them present only once. Sequenced here: peripheral blood, sampled on day 0 of AZD1222 vaccination. Receptor source: an adult in good health. Each CDR3 is given with its conserved first and last residue. Fields, in order: V gene, clone size, D gene, J gene, CDR3 protein, CDR3 DNA. D genes are given only for firm matches. For some rows the clone size is stated as once, few or many, or as a class when expanded; others skip it.

>TRBV12-3/TRBV12-4|.|.|TRBJ2-5
CASSSNWRIQYF
TGTGCCAGCAGTTCCAACTGGAGGATCCAGTACTTC
>TRBV5-1|.|.|TRBJ2-3
CASSLDREADTQYF
TGCGCCAGCAGCTTGGACAGGGAGGCAGATACGCAGTATTTT
>TRBV7-2|.|.|TRBJ2-1
CASSPVPFF
TGTGCCAGCAGCCCAGTGCCGTTCTTC
>TRBV28|.|.|TRBJ2-3
CASSLRRGIRTDTQYF
TGTGCCAGCAGTTTAAGAAGGGGGATTAGGACAGATACGCAGTATTTT
>TRBV2|.|.|TRBJ2-1
CASKKGVVNEQFF
TGTGCCAGCAAAAAGGGGGTTGTGAATGAGCAGTTCTTC
>TRBV11-3|.|.|TRBJ1-1
CASRYDISAEAFF
TGTGCCAGCAGGTACGATATTAGTGCCGAAGCTTTCTTT
>TRBV6-2/TRBV6-3|.|.|TRBJ1-5
CASSLVGNQPQHF
TGTGCCAGCAGTTTAGTAGGGAATCAGCCCCAGCATTTT
>TRBV7-2|.|TRBD1|TRBJ1-5
CASSLVGQGSGRAQHF
TGTGCCAGCAGCTTAGTTGGACAGGGGTCGGGAAGGGCCCAGCATTTT
>TRBV18|.|.|TRBJ2-3
CASSPLGGTDTQYF
TGTGCCAGCTCACCATTGGGAGGAACAGATACGCAGTATTTT
>TRBV9|.|.|TRBJ1-6
CASSVVRLRSPLHF
TGTGCCAGCAGCGTAGTGAGGTTAAGATCACCCCTCCACTTT
>TRBV7-9|.|TRBD1|TRBJ2-6
CASSLEGQGFAGANVLTF
TGTGCCAGCAGCTTAGAGGGACAGGGTTTTGCTGGGGCCAACGTCCTGACTTTC
>TRBV3-1/TRBV3-2|.|.|TRBJ2-7
CASSYNQISPYEQYF
TGTGCCAGCAGCTACAATCAAATTTCGCCCTACGAGCAGTACTTC
>TRBV5-1|.|.|TRBJ1-2
CASSPGTSFTGGYTF
TGCGCCAGCAGCCCCGGGACATCATTTACGGGTGGCTACACCTTC
>TRBV28|.|TRBD2|TRBJ2-4
CASSFLGREDKNIQYF
TGTGCCAGCAGTTTCCTCGGGCGGGAGGACAAAAACATTCAGTACTTC
>TRBV5-4|.|TRBD2|TRBJ2-1
CASSFLTSGRSNNEQFF
TGTGCCAGCAGCTTCCTGACTAGCGGGAGAAGTAACAATGAGCAGTTCTTC
>TRBV29-1|.|.|TRBJ2-7
CSVVYQGRAYEQYF
TGCAGCGTTGTTTACCAGGGTAGGGCCTACGAGCAGTACTTC
>TRBV30|.|.|TRBJ2-3
CAWSVLGGDTQYF
TGTGCCTGGAGTGTACTTGGGGGGGATACGCAGTATTTT
>TRBV19|.|.|TRBJ2-5
CASSPSRDVVGTQYF
TGTGCCAGTAGTCCCTCCCGGGACGTGGTGGGGACCCAGTACTTC
>TRBV28|.|.|TRBJ1-2
CASGETYGYTF
TGTGCCAGTGGCGAGACCTATGGCTACACCTTC
>TRBV4-2|.|.|TRBJ2-4
CASSQVLSIAKNIQYF
TGTGCCAGCAGCCAAGTCCTCTCGATAGCCAAAAACATTCAGTACTTC
>TRBV5-4|.|TRBD1|TRBJ2-5
CASSLGTGYQETQYF
TGTGCCAGCAGCTTGGGGACAGGGTACCAAGAGACCCAGTACTTC
>TRBV7-9|.|.|TRBJ2-2
CASSHRGLNTGELFF
TGTGCCAGCAGCCACAGGGGACTGAACACCGGGGAGCTGTTTTTT
>TRBV21-1|.|.|TRBJ2-5
CASSQLYSRPSWVAQYF
TGTGCCAGCAGCCAACTCTATTCGCGCCCCAGTTGGGTGGCCCAGTACTTC
>TRBV7-9|.|.|TRBJ1-5
CASSSQGLGNQPQHF
TGTGCCAGCAGTTCCCAGGGTCTTGGGAATCAGCCCCAGCATTTT
>TRBV5-1|.|.|TRBJ2-7
CASSLAGGVNDEQYF
TGCGCCAGCAGCTTGGCCGGGGGAGTGAACGACGAGCAGTACTTC
>TRBV28|once|.|TRBJ2-7
CASSPRGTRDGGYEQYF
TGTGCCAGCAGTCCCCGGGGGACTCGGGATGGGGGATACGAGCAGTACTTC
>TRBV7-8|.|.|TRBJ1-2
CASQRLGDGYTF
TGTGCCAGCCAACGTCTAGGGGATGGCTACACCTTC
>TRBV12-3/TRBV12-4|.|.|TRBJ2-7
CASTSSLYEQYF
TGTGCCAGCACCTCTTCCCTATACGAGCAGTACTTC
>TRBV4-1|.|.|TRBJ1-4
CASSQVGDRGEKLFF
TGCGCCAGCAGCCAAGTAGGAGACAGAGGTGAAAAACTGTTTTTT
>TRBV29-1|.|TRBD1|TRBJ1-4
CSAAQGEKLFF
TGCAGCGCAGCACAGGGGGAAAAACTGTTTTTT
>TRBV7-9|.|.|TRBJ2-7
CASSPSGEAYEQYF
TGTGCCAGCAGCCCCTCAGGGGAGGCCTACGAGCAGTACTTC
>TRBV19|.|.|TRBJ2-1
CASNGGKGRPYNEQFF
TGTGCCAGTAACGGGGGTAAGGGGCGCCCCTACAATGAGCAGTTCTTC
>TRBV4-1|.|TRBD1|TRBJ1-6
CASSLGDRVEPLHF
TGCGCCAGCAGCCTAGGGGACAGGGTCGAACCCCTCCACTTT
>TRBV27|.|.|TRBJ2-7
CASSFGTATYEQYF
TGTGCCAGCAGTTTCGGGACTGCTACCTACGAGCAGTACTTC
>TRBV7-7|.|.|TRBJ2-2
CASRGGGDTGELFF
TGTGCTAGCAGAGGAGGGGGCGACACCGGGGAGCTGTTTTTT
>TRBV18|.|TRBD1|TRBJ2-1
CASSSYPGQGSYNEQFF
TGTGCCAGCTCAAGTTACCCGGGACAGGGCTCCTACAATGAGCAGTTCTTC
>TRBV28|.|TRBD1|TRBJ1-1
CASSLSRGRMNTEAFF
TGTGCCAGCAGTTTATCCAGGGGGCGGATGAACACTGAAGCTTTCTTT
>TRBV5-5|.|.|TRBJ2-2
CASSHPNTGELFF
TGTGCCAGCAGCCACCCCAACACCGGGGAGCTGTTTTTT
>TRBV7-9|.|.|TRBJ1-1
CASSTQGTMNTEAFF
TGTGCCAGCAGCACACAAGGGACTATGAACACTGAAGCTTTCTTT
>TRBV9|.|TRBD2|TRBJ2-7
CASSVGGRLYEQYF
TGTGCCAGCAGCGTAGGCGGGAGGCTCTACGAGCAGTACTTC
>TRBV7-3|.|.|TRBJ2-1
CASSSGTVKRDEQFF
TGTGCCAGCAGCTCCGGGACGGTGAAACGGGATGAGCAGTTCTTC
>TRBV10-3|.|.|TRBJ1-2
CAISESRQVYGYTF
TGTGCCATCAGTGAAAGCAGGCAAGTCTATGGCTACACCTTC
>TRBV5-1|.|TRBD2|TRBJ2-7
CASSLAGNSGRADEQYF
TGCGCCAGCAGCTTGGCGGGAAATAGCGGGAGGGCCGACGAGCAGTACTTC
>TRBV4-3|.|.|TRBJ1-2
CASSQRGGGYTF
TGCGCCAGCAGCCAACGGGGCGGGGGCTACACCTTC